This is a list of T cell receptor beta chains from one sample in a study of Siglec-9 on CD8 T cells in melanoma. Sequencing used immunoSEQ multiplex PCR; TCRdb keeps in-frame clones, though not all of them. The repertoire holds around 39,000 clones, with more than 65% as singletons. The specimen sequenced was Siglec-9- CD8+ T cells sorted from blood. The receptor source for this set is a human donor in good health. Each CDR3 is given with its conserved first and last residue. The D gene is left open where the match is weak. A clone size is listed for some rows: how often the clone was seen (once, few, many), or a class if it is expanded.

V: TRBV6-5
length: 13
J: TRBJ1-1
size: -
D: -
DNA: TGTGCCAGCAGTTACTCGTCGGACACTGAAGCTTTCTTT
CDR3: CASSYSSDTEAFF

V: TRBV7-2
length: 14
J: TRBJ2-7
size: once
D: -
DNA: TGTGCCAGCAGCTTATACAGGTTCTCCTACGAGCAGTACTTC
CDR3: CASSLYRFSYEQYF

V: TRBV7-9
length: 15
J: TRBJ2-1
size: -
D: TRBD2
DNA: TGTGCCAGCAGCTTAGCAAGCGGGAGTTTGAATGAGCAGTTCTTC
CDR3: CASSLASGSLNEQFF

V: TRBV13
length: 13
J: TRBJ2-7
size: -
D: -
DNA: TGTGCCAGCAGCTTAGGAGGATCCTACGAGCAGTACTTC
CDR3: CASSLGGSYEQYF

V: TRBV19
length: 14
J: TRBJ1-1
size: -
D: -
DNA: TGTGCCAGTACTGACTCATGGATGAACACTGAAGCTTTCTTT
CDR3: CASTDSWMNTEAFF

V: TRBV21-1
length: 17
J: TRBJ1-4
size: few
D: -
DNA: TGTGCCAGCAGCAAAGAGAAGGGGTCCAGGAAGGATGAAAAACTGTTTTTT
CDR3: CASSKEKGSRKDEKLFF

V: TRBV12-5
length: 13
J: TRBJ2-5
size: -
D: -
DNA: TGTGCTAGTGGTAGGGGACCTGGAGAGACCCAGTACTTC
CDR3: CASGRGPGETQYF

V: TRBV19
length: 9
J: TRBJ2-7
size: -
D: -
DNA: TGTGCCAGTGGGTACGAGCAGTACTTC
CDR3: CASGYEQYF

V: TRBV29-1
length: 11
J: TRBJ1-4
size: few
D: -
DNA: TGCAGCGTTAGGAGGGACGAAAAACTGTTTTTT
CDR3: CSVRRDEKLFF

V: TRBV14
length: 17
J: TRBJ1-2
size: -
D: -
DNA: TGTGCCAGCAGCCAAGATGGGCAGGGGATCGGTGTACGGGGCTACACCTTC
CDR3: CASSQDGQGIGVRGYTF

V: TRBV6-5
length: 15
J: TRBJ2-7
size: -
D: -
DNA: TGTGCCAGCAGTTACGTCGGGGAGGCGTTAGACGAGCAGTACTTC
CDR3: CASSYVGEALDEQYF

V: TRBV6-4
length: 16
J: TRBJ2-1
size: few
D: TRBD2
DNA: TGTGCCAGCAGTGACTCGGAGCTAGCGGGCTTTAATGAGCAGTTCTTC
CDR3: CASSDSELAGFNEQFF

V: TRBV9
length: 12
J: TRBJ2-2
size: -
D: -
DNA: TGTGCCAGCAGCGTAGAAACCGGGGAGCTGTTTTTT
CDR3: CASSVETGELFF

V: TRBV18
length: 15
J: TRBJ1-2
size: -
D: -
DNA: TGTGCCAGCTCACCACCAGGGGATTCTAACTATGGCTACACCTTC
CDR3: CASSPPGDSNYGYTF

V: TRBV2
length: 9
J: TRBJ1-6
size: -
D: -
DNA: TGTGCCAGCAGTGAACCCCTCCACTTT
CDR3: CASSEPLHF

V: TRBV13
length: 13
J: TRBJ1-5
size: -
D: -
DNA: TGTGCCAGCAGCTTAGGGGGAGATCAGCCCCAGCATTTT
CDR3: CASSLGGDQPQHF

V: TRBV9
length: 15
J: TRBJ2-3
size: once
D: -
DNA: TGTGCCAGCAGCCCCGAGGGGGTAGCAACAGATACGCAGTATTTT
CDR3: CASSPEGVATDTQYF

V: TRBV11-2
length: 16
J: TRBJ2-7
size: -
D: -
DNA: TGTGCCAGCAGCTTAGTGCTTGAGGATCCAAAATACGAGCAGTACTTC
CDR3: CASSLVLEDPKYEQYF

V: TRBV30
length: 13
J: TRBJ1-1
size: -
D: -
DNA: TGTGCCTGGAGTGTAATTTCGGGGACTGAAGCTTTCTTT
CDR3: CAWSVISGTEAFF

V: TRBV19
length: 16
J: TRBJ1-5
size: once
D: -
DNA: TGTGCCAGTACCCCAGAGGGACACTATAGCAATCAGCCCCAGCATTTT
CDR3: CASTPEGHYSNQPQHF

V: TRBV28
length: 12
J: TRBJ2-7
size: -
D: -
DNA: TGTGCCAGCAGTTCCCGGGCGTACGAGCAGTACTTC
CDR3: CASSSRAYEQYF

V: TRBV19
length: 11
J: TRBJ2-1
size: -
D: -
DNA: TGTGCCAGTAGTATAGCCTGGGAGCAGTTCTTC
CDR3: CASSIAWEQFF

V: TRBV4-1
length: 16
J: TRBJ2-2
size: -
D: -
DNA: TGCGCCAGCAGCCAAGTTAGCAGGAGAGACACCGGGGAGCTGTTTTTT
CDR3: CASSQVSRRDTGELFF

V: TRBV7-8
length: 12
J: TRBJ1-5
size: -
D: -
DNA: TGTGCCAGCAGCTATGACTACCAGCCCCAGCATTTT
CDR3: CASSYDYQPQHF

V: TRBV5-1
length: 13
J: TRBJ1-2
size: -
D: -
DNA: TGCGCCAGCAGATGGGACGGTAACTATGGCTACACCTTC
CDR3: CASRWDGNYGYTF

V: TRBV5-6
length: 12
J: TRBJ1-1
size: -
D: -
DNA: TGTGCCAGCAGCCCCGGAAACACTGAAGCTTTCTTT
CDR3: CASSPGNTEAFF

V: TRBV7-3
length: 15
J: TRBJ2-3
size: -
D: TRBD2
DNA: TGTGCCAGCAGCCTAAGCGGGGGGGTCACAGATACGCAGTATTTT
CDR3: CASSLSGGVTDTQYF

V: TRBV27
length: 15
J: TRBJ2-3
size: -
D: TRBD2
DNA: TGTGCCAGCAGCTCGACTAGCGGGAACTCAGATACGCAGTATTTT
CDR3: CASSSTSGNSDTQYF

V: TRBV7-9
length: 13
J: TRBJ2-7
size: -
D: -
DNA: TGTGCCAGCAGGGACCATCGAATGTACGAGCAGTACTTC
CDR3: CASRDHRMYEQYF

V: TRBV5-1
length: 16
J: TRBJ2-1
size: -
D: -
DNA: TGCGCCGGCAGCTTGGGACCAAAGAGCTCCTACAATGAGCAGTTCTTC
CDR3: CAGSLGPKSSYNEQFF

V: TRBV2
length: 13
J: TRBJ2-7
size: -
D: -
DNA: TGTGCCAGTCTGCGACCGAGCTCCTACGAGCAGTACTTC
CDR3: CASLRPSSYEQYF

V: TRBV4-1
length: 16
J: TRBJ2-7
size: -
D: -
DNA: TGCGCCAGCAGCCAAGAGGAGCAGTTTCTTTCCTACGAGCAGTACTTC
CDR3: CASSQEEQFLSYEQYF

V: TRBV7-9
length: 17
J: TRBJ1-1
size: -
D: TRBD1
DNA: TGTGCCAGCAGCCCACGGACAGGAGGATGGGGAAACACTGAAGCTTTCTTT
CDR3: CASSPRTGGWGNTEAFF

V: TRBV5-1
length: 15
J: TRBJ2-1
size: -
D: TRBD2
DNA: TGCGCCAGCAGCCCTAGCGGGGGGGTCTACAATGAGCAGTTCTTC
CDR3: CASSPSGGVYNEQFF

V: TRBV5-6
length: 16
J: TRBJ2-2
size: -
D: TRBD2
DNA: TGTGCCAGCAGCGCGGGACTAGCGGCGTACACCGGGGAGCTGTTTTTT
CDR3: CASSAGLAAYTGELFF

V: TRBV7-9
length: 15
J: TRBJ2-3
size: once
D: -
DNA: TGTGCCAGCAGCCCCTCAGCGCGAAGCACAGATACGCAGTATTTT
CDR3: CASSPSARSTDTQYF

V: TRBV27
length: 15
J: TRBJ2-1
size: -
D: TRBD2
DNA: TGTGCCAGCAGACCGGGACTAGCGGTCTACAATGAGCAGTTCTTC
CDR3: CASRPGLAVYNEQFF